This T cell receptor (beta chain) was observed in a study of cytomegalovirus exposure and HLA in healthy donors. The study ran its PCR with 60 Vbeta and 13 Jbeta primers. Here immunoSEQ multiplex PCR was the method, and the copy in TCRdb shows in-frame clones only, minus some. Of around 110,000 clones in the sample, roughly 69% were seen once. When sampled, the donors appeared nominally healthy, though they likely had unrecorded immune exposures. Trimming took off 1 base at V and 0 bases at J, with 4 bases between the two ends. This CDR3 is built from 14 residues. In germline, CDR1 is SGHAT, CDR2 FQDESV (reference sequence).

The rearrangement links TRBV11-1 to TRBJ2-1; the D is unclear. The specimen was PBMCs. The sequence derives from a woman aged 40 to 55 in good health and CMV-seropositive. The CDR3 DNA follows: TGTGCCAGCAGCTTAGGGGCCTCCTACAATGAGCAGTTCTTC. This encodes CASSLGASYNEQFF.